This T cell receptor (beta chain) was captured by sequencing in a study of control samples from healthy donors and cancer patients. Produced via immunoSEQ multiplex PCR; TCRdb's table is partial and in-frame only. The repertoire consists of some 90,000 clones, with roughly 90% occurring once and the leading ten covering roughly 0.9%. Deletions cut 5 bases from V and 9 bases from J, with 11 bases between. Germline CDR1 is DFQATT and CDR2 is SNEGSKA (reference sequence). The CDR3 runs to 11 residues. The receptor was isolated from a woman aged 25 to 45 in good health. The chain uses TRBV20-1 and TRBJ2-4; D possibly corresponds to TRBD1 (5 bases). Sequences were obtained from blood. DNA of the CDR3: TGCAGTGCTTCAGGGTTGAGCATTCAGTACTTC. It translates to CSASGLSIQYF.